Below are 11 T cell receptor beta chains sequenced from a single sample in a study of vaccination and CD4 T cells after COVID-19. Their antigens remain unidentified. The Oncomine TCR Beta short-read assay generated sequence data from the DNA of cultured CD4+ T cells. A single record per CDR3 protein comes from TCRdb applying MiXCR to the PCR reads. The table records some 13,000 distinct CDR3 sequences, around two thirds of them present only once. Sample treatment: roughly ten-day PBMC culture with coronavirus spike peptide pools or control peptides (ViraFEST assay). Sequenced sample: CD4+ T cells from blood, cultured in vitro. These TCRs come from a human donor who had recovered from COVID-19.

This chain joins TRBV11-2 and TRBJ1-2, with D possibly being TRBD1 (5 bases). The CDR3 loop spans 14 amino acids. Trimming removed 1 base from V and 1 base from J, with 7 bases in between. The germline V gene encodes CDR1 SGHAT and CDR2 FQNNGV. The CDR3: CASSLGGDNYGYTF. The CDR3 DNA reads TGTGCCAGCAGCTTAGGAGGGGATAACTATGGCTACACCTTC.

The genes are TRBV10-2 and TRBJ2-5; TRBD1 matches 8 bases. This CDR3 has 17 residues. Germline lookup yields CDR1 WSHSY and CDR2 SAAADI. V shed 3 bases, J shed 2 bases, and the junction held 11 bases outside the gene matches. CDR3 protein: CASSESLGTGIQETQYF. Written as DNA, the CDR3 is TGCGCCAGCAGTGAATCGCTCGGGACAGGAATACAAGAGACCCAGTACTTC.

This CDR3 is CASSEPGGSYEQYF. CDR3 coding DNA: TGTGCCAGCAGTGAACCAGGGGGCTCCTACGAGCAGTACTTC. The chain joins TRBV6-1 to TRBJ2-7, with TRBD1 matching 7 bases. The CDR3 length is 14 residues. Looked up from germline, CDR1 is MNHNS and CDR2 is SASEGT. Losses at the gene ends were 2 bases for V and 0 bases for J; bases not matched to a gene: 1.

The rearrangement joins TRBV24-1 to TRBJ1-5; a possible D gene is TRBD1 (5 bases). This CDR3 spans 16 amino acids. V was trimmed by 3 bases and J by 3 bases, leaving 14 bases between them. Germline loops: CDR1 KGHDR, CDR2 SFDVKD. The CDR3 here is CATSDGGSADNQPQHF. The CDR3 DNA reads as TGTGCCACCAGTGATGGGGGATCGGCAGACAATCAGCCCCAGCATTTT.

This chain joins TRBV5-1 and TRBJ2-3; 10 positions match TRBD2. Trimming removed 0 bases from V and 5 bases from J; junction bases left unmatched: 6. Germline loops: CDR1 SGHRS, CDR2 YFSETQ. CDR3 length: 16 residues. This chain's CDR3 is CASSLASSGSLDTQYF. The DNA for the CDR3 is TGCGCCAGCAGCTTGGCCTCTAGCGGGAGTTTAGATACGCAGTATTTT. Full variable domain (outside the CDR3, taken from reference TRBV5-1 and TRBJ2-3): KAGVTQTPRYLIKTRGQQVTLSCSPISGHRSVSWYQQTPGQGLQFLFEYFSETQRNKGNFPGRFSGRQFSNSRSEMNVSTLELGDSALYLCASSLASSGSLDTQYFGPGTRLTVL.

This clonotype was detected only a few times. The gene calls are TRBV19 and TRBJ2-2, with TRBD2 identical over 7 bases. V gave up 3 bases and J gave up 3 bases; unmatched junction bases: 10. The germline CDR1 and CDR2 sequences are LNHDA and SQIVND (reference sequence). The CDR3 length is 17 residues. The CDR3, as DNA: TGTGCCAGTAGTATCCCTAGCTGGGGGGGTTACACCGGGGAGCTGTTTTTT. The encoded protein is CASSIPSWGGYTGELFF.

CDR3 in DNA: TGCAGTGCTAGTCTTGGGGAGGAGGGTCAGCCCCAGCATTTT. This translates into CSASLGEEGQPQHF. The chain carries TRBV20-1 and TRBJ1-5; D remains ambiguous. Germline values: CDR1 DFQATT, CDR2 SNEGSKA (reference sequence). The CDR3 consists of 14 residues. V was clipped by 3 bases and J by 6 bases, with 15 bases between them.

This clonotype turned up a few times. The chain recombines TRBV6-4 with TRBJ2-2; TRBD1 matches 7 bases. The CDR3 has 16 residues. V dropped 0 bases and J dropped 3; count of bases not matched to a gene: 4. Germline V lookup: CDR1 MRHNA, CDR2 SNTAGT. The CDR3 here is CASSDSRGGDTGELFF. The CDR3, as DNA: TGTGCCAGCAGTGACTCGAGAGGGGGCGACACCGGGGAGCTGTTTTTT.

The genes are TRBV11-3 and TRBJ1-1; the D gene is possibly TRBD1 (5 bases). Trimming removed 0 bases at V and 5 bases at J, with 16 bases between. The CDR3 has 16 residues. Germline CDR1 SGHNT, CDR2 YENEEA. For the CDR3, the DNA is TGTGCCAGCAGCTTAGATGGAAGGGGCGGAAGTACTGAAGCTTTCTTT. Translation gives CASSLDGRGGSTEAFF.

This clonotype came up a few times. This sequence joins TRBV7-6 and TRBJ1-1; no clear D gene. The ends were cut back, 6 bases at V and 1 base at J, with 6 bases in the middle. Germline CDR1 and CDR2: SGHVS and FNYEAQ. The CDR3 runs 12 residues. Here the CDR3 reads CASRNGNTEAFF. In nucleotides, the CDR3 is TGTGCCAGCAGAAATGGGAACACTGAAGCTTTCTTT.

CDR3 bases: TGCAGTGCTAGCCGGGACAGTCGGAGGGTGTTTTTT. Translated: CSASRDSRRVFF. V and J are TRBV20-1 and TRBJ1-4; TRBD1 aligns across 7 bases. The length of the CDR3 is 12 residues. V lost 3 bases to trimming and J lost 15 bases; unmatched junction nucleotides: 10. Germline lookup yields CDR1 DFQATT and CDR2 SNEGSKA (reference sequence).